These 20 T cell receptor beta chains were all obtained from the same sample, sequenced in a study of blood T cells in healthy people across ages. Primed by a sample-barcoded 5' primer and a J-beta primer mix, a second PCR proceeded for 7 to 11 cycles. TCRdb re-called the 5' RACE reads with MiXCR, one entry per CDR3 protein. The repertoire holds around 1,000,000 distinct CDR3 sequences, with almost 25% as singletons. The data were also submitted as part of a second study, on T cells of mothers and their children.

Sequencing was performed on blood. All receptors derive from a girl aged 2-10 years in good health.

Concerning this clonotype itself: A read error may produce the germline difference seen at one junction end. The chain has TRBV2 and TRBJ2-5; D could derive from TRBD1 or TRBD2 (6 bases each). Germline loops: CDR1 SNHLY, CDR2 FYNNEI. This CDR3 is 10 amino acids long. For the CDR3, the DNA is TGTGCCAGCAGGGAAGGGGGGCAGTACTTC. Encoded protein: CASREGGQYF.

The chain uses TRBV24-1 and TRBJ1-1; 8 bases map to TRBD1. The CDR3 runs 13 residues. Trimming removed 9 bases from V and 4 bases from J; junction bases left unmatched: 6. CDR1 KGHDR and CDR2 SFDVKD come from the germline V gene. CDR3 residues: CATVDRGGTEAFF. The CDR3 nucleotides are TGTGCCACCGTCGACAGGGGCGGCACTGAAGCTTTCTTT.

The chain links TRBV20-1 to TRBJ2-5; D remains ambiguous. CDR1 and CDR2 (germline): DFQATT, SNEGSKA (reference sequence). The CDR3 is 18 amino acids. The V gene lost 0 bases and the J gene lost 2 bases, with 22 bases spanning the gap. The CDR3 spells CSARDLIGVKSIQETQYF. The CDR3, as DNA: TGCAGTGCTAGAGATCTAATCGGAGTCAAATCCATACAAGAGACCCAGTACTTC.

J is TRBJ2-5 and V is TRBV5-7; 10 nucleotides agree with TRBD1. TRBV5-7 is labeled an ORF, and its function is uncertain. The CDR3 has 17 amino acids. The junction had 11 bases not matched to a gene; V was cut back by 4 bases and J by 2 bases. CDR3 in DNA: TGTGCCAGCAGCCCGCCCCGCCGGACAGGGGGGCAAGAGACCCAGTACTTC. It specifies CASSPPRRTGGQETQYF.

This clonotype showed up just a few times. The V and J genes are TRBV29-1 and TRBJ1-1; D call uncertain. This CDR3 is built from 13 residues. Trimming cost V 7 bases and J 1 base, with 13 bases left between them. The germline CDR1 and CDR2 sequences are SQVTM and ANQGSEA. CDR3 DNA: TGCAGCGCCTATCCCTGGGGGAACACTGAAGCTTTCTTT. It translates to CSAYPWGNTEAFF. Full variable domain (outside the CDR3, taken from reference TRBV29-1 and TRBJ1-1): SAVISQKPSRDICQRGTSLTIQCQVDSQVTMMFWYRQQPGQSLTLIATANQGSEATYESGFVIDKFPISRPNLTFSTLTVSNMSPEDSSIYLCSAYPWGNTEAFFGQGTRLTVV.

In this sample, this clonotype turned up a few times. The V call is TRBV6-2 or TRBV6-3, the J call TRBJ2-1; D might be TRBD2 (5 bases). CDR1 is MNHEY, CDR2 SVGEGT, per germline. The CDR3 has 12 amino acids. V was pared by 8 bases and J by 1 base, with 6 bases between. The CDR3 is CASLASYNEQFF. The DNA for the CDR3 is TGTGCCAGCCTAGCATCCTACAATGAGCAGTTCTTC.

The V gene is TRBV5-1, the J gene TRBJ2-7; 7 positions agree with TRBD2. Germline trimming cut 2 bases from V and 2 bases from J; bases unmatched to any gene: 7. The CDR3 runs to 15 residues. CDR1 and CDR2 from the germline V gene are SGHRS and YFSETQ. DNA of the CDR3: TGCGCCAGCAGCTTTACGGCTAGCGGTACCTACGAGCAGTACTTC. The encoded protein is CASSFTASGTYEQYF.

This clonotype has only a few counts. This chain's CDR3 is CSVHPGGRATYNEQFF. The CDR3 bases are TGCAGCGTACACCCCGGGGGCAGGGCCACCTACAATGAGCAGTTCTTC. V gene TRBV29-1 combines with J gene TRBJ2-1; D tentatively reads TRBD1 or TRBD2 (6 bases each). This CDR3 is built from 16 residues. The germline V and J ends were trimmed by 6 bases and 2 bases, with 20 bases remaining between them. Germline V lookup: CDR1 SQVTM, CDR2 ANQGSEA.

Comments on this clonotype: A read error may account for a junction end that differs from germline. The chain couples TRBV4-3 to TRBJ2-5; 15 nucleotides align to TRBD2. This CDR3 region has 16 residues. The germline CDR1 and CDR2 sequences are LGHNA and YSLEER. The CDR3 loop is CACSRTSGGAWETQYF. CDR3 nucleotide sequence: TGCGCCTGCAGTCGGACTAGCGGGGGGGCCTGGGAGACCCAGTACTTC.

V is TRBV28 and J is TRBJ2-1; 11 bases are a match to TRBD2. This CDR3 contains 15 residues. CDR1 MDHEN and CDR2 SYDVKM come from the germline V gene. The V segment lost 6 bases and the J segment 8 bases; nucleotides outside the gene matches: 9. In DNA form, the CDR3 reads TGTGCCAGCAGCCTCTCAACTAGCGGGAGCTATGAGCAGTTCTTC. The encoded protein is CASSLSTSGSYEQFF.

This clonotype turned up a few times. The CDR3 reads CASSLDGGFSYEQYF. The CDR3 DNA is TGTGCCAGCAGCTTAGATGGGGGATTCTCCTACGAGCAGTACTTC. The chain combines TRBV7-8 with TRBJ2-7; D may correspond to TRBD1 or TRBD2 (5 bases each). Trimming took 1 base from V and 0 from J, leaving 10 bases between them. This CDR3 has 15 residues. Germline CDR1 and CDR2: SGHVS and FQNEAQ.

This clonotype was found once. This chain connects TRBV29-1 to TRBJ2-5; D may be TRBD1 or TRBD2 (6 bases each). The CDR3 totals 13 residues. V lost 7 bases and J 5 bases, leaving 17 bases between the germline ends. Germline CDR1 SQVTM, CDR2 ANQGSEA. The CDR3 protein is CSDRGRLRETQYF. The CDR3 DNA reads TGCAGCGATAGGGGGAGGCTAAGGGAGACCCAGTACTTC.

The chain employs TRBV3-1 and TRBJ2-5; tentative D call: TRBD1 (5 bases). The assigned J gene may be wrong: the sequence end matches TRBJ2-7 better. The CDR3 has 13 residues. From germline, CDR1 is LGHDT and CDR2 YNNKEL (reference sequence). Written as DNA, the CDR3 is TGTGCCAGCAGCCAACAGGGTTACCACGAGCAGTACTTC. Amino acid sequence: CASSQQGYHEQYF.

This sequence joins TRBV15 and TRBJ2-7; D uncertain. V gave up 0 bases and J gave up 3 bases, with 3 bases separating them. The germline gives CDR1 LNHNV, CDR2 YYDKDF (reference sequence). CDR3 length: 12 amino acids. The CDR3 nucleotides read TGTGCCACCAGCAGAGAGTACTACGAGCAGTACTTC. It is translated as CATSREYYEQYF.

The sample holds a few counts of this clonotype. CDR3 in DNA: TGCGCCAGCAGCTTCGCAGAAAACTATGGCTACACCTTC. Encoded protein: CASSFAENYGYTF. This chain links TRBV5-1 with TRBJ1-2, with D unclear. The CDR3 totals 13 residues. The germline V gene has CDR1 SGHRS and CDR2 YFSETQ. V was clipped by 2 bases and J by 2 bases, with 7 bases between them.

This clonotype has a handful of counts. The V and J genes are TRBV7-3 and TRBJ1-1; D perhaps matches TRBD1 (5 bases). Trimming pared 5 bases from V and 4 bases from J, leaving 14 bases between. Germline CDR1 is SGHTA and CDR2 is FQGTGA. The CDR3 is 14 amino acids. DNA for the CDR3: TGTGCCAGCAGCGCTTTGGGGGTGGGCACTGAAGCTTTCTTT. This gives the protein CASSALGVGTEAFF.

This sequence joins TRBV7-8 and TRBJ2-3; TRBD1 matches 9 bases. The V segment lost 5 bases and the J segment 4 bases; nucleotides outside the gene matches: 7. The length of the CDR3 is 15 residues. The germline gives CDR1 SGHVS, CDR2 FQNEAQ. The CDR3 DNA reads TGTGCCAGCAGCCCTGCGGGACAGGGATCAGATACGCAGTATTTT. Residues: CASSPAGQGSDTQYF.

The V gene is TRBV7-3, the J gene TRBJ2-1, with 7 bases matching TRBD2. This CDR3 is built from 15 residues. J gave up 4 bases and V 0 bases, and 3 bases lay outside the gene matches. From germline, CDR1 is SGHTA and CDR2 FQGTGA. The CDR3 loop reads CASSLTGTIYNEQFF. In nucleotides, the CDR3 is TGTGCCAGCAGCTTAACCGGGACTATTTACAATGAGCAGTTCTTC.

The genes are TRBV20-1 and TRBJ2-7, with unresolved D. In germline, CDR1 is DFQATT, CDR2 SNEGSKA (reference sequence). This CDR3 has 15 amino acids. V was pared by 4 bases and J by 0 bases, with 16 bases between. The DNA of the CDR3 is TGCAGTGCTATATCCCCTAGGCCCGGCTCCTACGAGCAGTACTTC. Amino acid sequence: CSAISPRPGSYEQYF.

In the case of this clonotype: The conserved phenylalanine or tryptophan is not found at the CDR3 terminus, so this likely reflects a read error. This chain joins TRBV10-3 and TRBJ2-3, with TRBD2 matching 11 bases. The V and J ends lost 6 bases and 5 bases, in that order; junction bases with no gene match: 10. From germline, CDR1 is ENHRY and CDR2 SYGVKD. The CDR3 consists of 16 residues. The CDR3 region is CAISTLAGGGKDTQYL. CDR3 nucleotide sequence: TGTGCCATCAGCACTTTAGCGGGAGGGGGAAAAGATACGCAGTATCTT.